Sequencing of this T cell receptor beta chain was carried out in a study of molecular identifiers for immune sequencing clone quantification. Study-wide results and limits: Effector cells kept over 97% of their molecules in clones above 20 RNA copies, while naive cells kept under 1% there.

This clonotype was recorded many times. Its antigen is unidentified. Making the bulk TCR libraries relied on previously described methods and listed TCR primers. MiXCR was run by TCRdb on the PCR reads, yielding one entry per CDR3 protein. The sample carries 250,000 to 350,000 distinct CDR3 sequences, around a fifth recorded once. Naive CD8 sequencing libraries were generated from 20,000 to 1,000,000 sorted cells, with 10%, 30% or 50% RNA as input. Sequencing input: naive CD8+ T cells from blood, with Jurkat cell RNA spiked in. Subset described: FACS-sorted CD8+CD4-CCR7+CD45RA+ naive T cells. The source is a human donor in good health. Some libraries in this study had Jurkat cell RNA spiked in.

CDR3 region: CASSYTGGTDEAFF. The CDR3 region has the DNA TGTGCCAGCAGTTACACAGGGGGCACGGATGAAGCTTTCTTT. V gene TRBV6-5 combines with J gene TRBJ1-1; 9 nucleotides line up with TRBD1. The CDR3 contains 14 residues. After removal of 2 bases from V and 7 bases from J, the junction contained 5 bases not matched to a gene. The V gene's germline CDR1 is MNHEY and CDR2 SVGAGI.